This T cell receptor beta chain was identified in a study of OX40 agonist ivuxolimab in advanced cancers. Study details: Six ivuxolimab dose levels, 0.01 to 10 mg/kg, were given intravenously every 2 weeks. Earlier anti-PD-1, anti-PD-L1 or anti-CTLA-4 therapy was permitted; 35% to 50% had received some.

Findings and limits, study-wide: Among the least clonally expanded were partial responders at 0.1-3.0 mg/kg. The study did not work out the antigen specificity of the expanded peripheral T cells.

To note about this clone: The antigen remains unidentified.

Method: immunoSEQ multiplex PCR; TCRdb's copy keeps in-frame clones and lacks some. This table holds under 50,000 clones, around 80% found once. Germline loops: CDR1 SGHKS, CDR2 YYEKEE (reference sequence). The junction had 10 bases not matched to a gene; V was cut back by 2 bases and J by 1 base. The length of the CDR3 is 17 residues. This clonotype was sampled from an adult with an advanced solid tumor such as melanoma, head and neck, liver or kidney cancer. J is TRBJ1-1 and V is TRBV5-5; TRBD1 matches 8 bases. The sample here was CD4+ or CD8+ T cells sorted from blood, taken in a trial of the OX40 agonist ivuxolimab. The CDR3 sequence: CASSFLDRATSNTEAFF. The CDR3 nucleotides are TGTGCCAGCAGCTTCCTGGACAGGGCGACCTCGAACACTGAAGCTTTCTTT.